This is a list of T cell receptor beta chains from one sample in a study of beta chain features in type 1 diabetes. Produced via immunoSEQ multiplex PCR; TCRdb's table is partial and in-frame only. The repertoire holds about 140,000 clones, with roughly a tenth as singletons. Sequenced material: naive CD4+ T cells from blood. Receptors were obtained from a man younger than 35 in good health. Both conserved end residues are part of each CDR3. The order of the fields is V gene, CDR3 protein.

>TRBV27
CASSTRYRGGYNEQFF
>TRBV19
CASTDRGTEAFF
>TRBV27
CASSGGQLQETQYF
>TRBV28
CASSSGTRGVVYPAQYF
>TRBV30
CAWSVRSSGETQYF
>TRBV15
CATSRDGGNYEQYF
>TRBV6-4
CASSEASGANVLTF
>TRBV28
CASSLGQGRNYTF
>TRBV5-4
CASSFPSSGGPDTQYF
>TRBV5-1
CASSLEQVRTGELFF
>TRBV6-5
CASSPGQRPGYTF
>TRBV5-1
CASSQGLAGGTDTQYF
>TRBV7-2
CASSFPGQGFYEQYF
>TRBV4-2
CASSQEGYQETQYF
>TRBV5-6
CASSAAGGPLNEQFF
>TRBV4-3
CASSQALAYNEQFF
>TRBV6-1
CASKDPGGGYGYTF
>TRBV7-9
CASSRLAGGRTDTQYF
>TRBV5-6
CASSLPGGYSYEQYF
>TRBV4-3
CASSQDTGAPDTQYF